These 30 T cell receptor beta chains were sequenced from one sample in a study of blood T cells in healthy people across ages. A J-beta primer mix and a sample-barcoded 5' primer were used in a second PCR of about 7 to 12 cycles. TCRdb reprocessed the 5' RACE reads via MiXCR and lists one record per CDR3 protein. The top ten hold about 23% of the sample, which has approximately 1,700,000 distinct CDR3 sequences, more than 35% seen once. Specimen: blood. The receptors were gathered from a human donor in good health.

The CDR3, as DNA: TGTGCCAGCAGTTACCGGGGGGCCCCTGATACGCAGTATTTT. Translated: CASSYRGAPDTQYF. This chain joins TRBV6-6 and TRBJ2-3, with a weak D call TRBD2 (7 bases). The V end lost 2 bases, the J end lost 6 bases, and 12 bases lay between the germline ends. CDR3 length equals 14 residues. Germline V gene lookup returns CDR1 MNHNY and CDR2 SVGAGI (reference sequence).

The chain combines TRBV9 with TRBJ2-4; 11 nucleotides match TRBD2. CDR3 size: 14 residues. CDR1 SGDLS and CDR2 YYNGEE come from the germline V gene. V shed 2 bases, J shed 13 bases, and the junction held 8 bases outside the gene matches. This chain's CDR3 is CASSVSGGAREQYF. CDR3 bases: TGTGCCAGCAGCGTTAGCGGGGGGGCCCGAGAGCAGTACTTC.

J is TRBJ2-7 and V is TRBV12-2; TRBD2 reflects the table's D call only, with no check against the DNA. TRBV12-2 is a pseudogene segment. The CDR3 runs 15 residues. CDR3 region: CASRLADSGGDEQYF. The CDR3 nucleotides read TGTGCAAGTCGCTTAGCGGACAGCGGAGGGGACGAGCAGTACTTC.

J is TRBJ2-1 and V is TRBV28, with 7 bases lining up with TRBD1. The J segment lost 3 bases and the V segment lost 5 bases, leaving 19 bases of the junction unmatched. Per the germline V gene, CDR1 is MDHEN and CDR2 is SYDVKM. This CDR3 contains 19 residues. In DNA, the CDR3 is TGTGCCAGCAGTCCCTACCGTTATTTTTCCCGGGACAGCTACAATGAGCAGTTCTTC. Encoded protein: CASSPYRYFSRDSYNEQFF.

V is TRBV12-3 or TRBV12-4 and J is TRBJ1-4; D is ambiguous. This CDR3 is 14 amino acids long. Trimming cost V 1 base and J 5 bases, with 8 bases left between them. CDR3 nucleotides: TGTGCCAGCAGTTTAGGAGTGGTAAATGAAAAACTGTTTTTT. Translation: CASSLGVVNEKLFF.

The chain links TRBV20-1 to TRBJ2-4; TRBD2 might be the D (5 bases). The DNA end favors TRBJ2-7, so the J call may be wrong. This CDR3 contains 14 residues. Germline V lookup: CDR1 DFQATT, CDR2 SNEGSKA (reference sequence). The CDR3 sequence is CSARSPGNTYEQYF. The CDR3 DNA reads TGCAGTGCTAGATCGCCGGGAAATACCTACGAGCAGTACTTC.

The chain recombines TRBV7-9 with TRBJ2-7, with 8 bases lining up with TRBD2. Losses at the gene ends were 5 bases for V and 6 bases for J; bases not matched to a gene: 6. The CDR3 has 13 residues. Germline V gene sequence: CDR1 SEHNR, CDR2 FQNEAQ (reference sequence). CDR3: CASSLAREGEQYF. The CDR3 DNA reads TGTGCCAGCAGCCTCGCACGGGAGGGCGAGCAGTACTTC.

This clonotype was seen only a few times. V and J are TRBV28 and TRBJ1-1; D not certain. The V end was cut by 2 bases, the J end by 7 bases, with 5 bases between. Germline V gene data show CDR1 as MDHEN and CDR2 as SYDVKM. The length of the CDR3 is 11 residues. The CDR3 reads CASSLIGEAFF. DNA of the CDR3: TGTGCCAGCAGTTTAATTGGTGAAGCTTTCTTT. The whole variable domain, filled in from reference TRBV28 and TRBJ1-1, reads DVKVTQSSRYLVKRTGEKVFLECVQDMDHENMFWYRQDPGLGLRLIYFSYDVKMKEKGDIPEGYSVSREKKERFSLILESASTNQTSMYLCASSLIGEAFFGQGTRLTVV.

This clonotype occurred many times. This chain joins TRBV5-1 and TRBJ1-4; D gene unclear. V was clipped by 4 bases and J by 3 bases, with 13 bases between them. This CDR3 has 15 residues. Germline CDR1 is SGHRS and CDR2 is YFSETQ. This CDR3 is CASSQALGPNEKLFF. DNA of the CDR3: TGCGCCAGCAGCCAGGCTCTGGGCCCTAATGAAAAACTGTTTTTT.

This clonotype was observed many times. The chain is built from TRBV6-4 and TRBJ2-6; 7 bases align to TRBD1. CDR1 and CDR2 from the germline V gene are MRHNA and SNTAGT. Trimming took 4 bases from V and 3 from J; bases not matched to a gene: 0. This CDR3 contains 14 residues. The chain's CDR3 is CASSGQGGANVLTF. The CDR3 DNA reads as TGTGCCAGCAGTGGACAGGGTGGGGCCAACGTCCTGACTTTC.

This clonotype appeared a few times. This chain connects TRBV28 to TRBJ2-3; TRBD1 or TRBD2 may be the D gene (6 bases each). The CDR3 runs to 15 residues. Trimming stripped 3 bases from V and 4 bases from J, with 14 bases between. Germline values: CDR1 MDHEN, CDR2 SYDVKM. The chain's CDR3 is CASSFEGGRADTQYF. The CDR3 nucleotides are TGTGCCAGCAGTTTCGAGGGGGGAAGGGCAGATACGCAGTATTTT. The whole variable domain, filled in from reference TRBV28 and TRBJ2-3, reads DVKVTQSSRYLVKRTGEKVFLECVQDMDHENMFWYRQDPGLGLRLIYFSYDVKMKEKGDIPEGYSVSREKKERFSLILESASTNQTSMYLCASSFEGGRADTQYFGPGTRLTVL.

CDR3 residues: CSAKPGQGYGYTF. The CDR3 DNA reads TGCAGTGCTAAACCGGGACAGGGCTATGGCTACACCTTC. J is TRBJ1-2 and V is TRBV20-1; 9 nucleotides line up with TRBD1. The CDR3 contains 13 residues. The ends lost 4 bases at V and 4 bases at J; junction bases unmatched: 4. Looked up from germline, CDR1 is DFQATT and CDR2 is SNEGSKA (reference sequence).

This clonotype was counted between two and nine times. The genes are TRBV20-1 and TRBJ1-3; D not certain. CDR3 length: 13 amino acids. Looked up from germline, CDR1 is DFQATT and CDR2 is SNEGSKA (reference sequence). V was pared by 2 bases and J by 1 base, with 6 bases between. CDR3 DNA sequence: TGCAGTGCTAGATCAGGATCTGGAAACACCATATATTTT. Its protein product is CSARSGSGNTIYF.

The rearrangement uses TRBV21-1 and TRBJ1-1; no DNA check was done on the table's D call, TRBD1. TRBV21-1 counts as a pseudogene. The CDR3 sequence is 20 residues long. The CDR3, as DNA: TGTGCCAGCAGCAACCGGCGTACCGGGACAGGGGATGTGAAGGACACTGAAGCTTTCTTT. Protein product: CASSNRRTGTGDVKDTEAFF.

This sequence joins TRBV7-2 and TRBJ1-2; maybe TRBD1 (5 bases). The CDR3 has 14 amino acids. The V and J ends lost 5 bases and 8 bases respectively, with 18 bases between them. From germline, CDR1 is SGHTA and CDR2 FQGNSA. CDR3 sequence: CASSARGRSGGYTF. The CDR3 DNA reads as TGTGCCAGCAGCGCGCGGGGCAGGTCTGGGGGCTACACCTTC.

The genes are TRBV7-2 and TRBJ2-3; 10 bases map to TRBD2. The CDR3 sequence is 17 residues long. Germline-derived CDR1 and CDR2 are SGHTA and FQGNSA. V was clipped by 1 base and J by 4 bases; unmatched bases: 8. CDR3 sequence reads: CASSLVSSGGAADTQYF. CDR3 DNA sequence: TGTGCCAGCAGCTTAGTTTCCAGCGGGGGGGCAGCAGATACGCAGTATTTT.

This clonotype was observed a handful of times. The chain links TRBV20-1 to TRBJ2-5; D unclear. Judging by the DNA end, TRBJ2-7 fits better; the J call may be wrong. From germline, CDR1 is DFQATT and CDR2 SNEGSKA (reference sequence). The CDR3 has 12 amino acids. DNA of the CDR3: TGCAGTGCTAGAGATCTGGGTAGCGAGCAGTACTTC. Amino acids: CSARDLGSEQYF.

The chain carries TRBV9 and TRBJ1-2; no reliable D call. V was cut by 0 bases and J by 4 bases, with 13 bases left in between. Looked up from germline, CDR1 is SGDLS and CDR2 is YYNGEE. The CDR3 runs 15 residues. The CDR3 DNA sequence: TGTGCCAGCAGCGTAGAAGGGTTCGGGTCCTATGGCTACACCTTC. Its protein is CASSVEGFGSYGYTF.

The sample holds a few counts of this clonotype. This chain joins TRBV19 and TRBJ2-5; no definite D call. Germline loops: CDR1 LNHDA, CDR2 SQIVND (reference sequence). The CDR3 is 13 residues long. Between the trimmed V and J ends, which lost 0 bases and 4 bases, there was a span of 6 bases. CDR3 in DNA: TGTGCCAGTAGTATAGATACGGCAGAGACCCAGTACTTC. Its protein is CASSIDTAETQYF.

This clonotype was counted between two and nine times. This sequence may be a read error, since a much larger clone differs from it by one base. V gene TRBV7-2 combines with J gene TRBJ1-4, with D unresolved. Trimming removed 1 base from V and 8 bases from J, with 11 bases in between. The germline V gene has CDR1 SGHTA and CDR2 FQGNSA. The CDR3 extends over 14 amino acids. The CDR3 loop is CASSLGGKCEKLFF. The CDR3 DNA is TGTGCCAGCAGCTTAGGTGGCAAATGCGAAAAACTGTTTTTT.

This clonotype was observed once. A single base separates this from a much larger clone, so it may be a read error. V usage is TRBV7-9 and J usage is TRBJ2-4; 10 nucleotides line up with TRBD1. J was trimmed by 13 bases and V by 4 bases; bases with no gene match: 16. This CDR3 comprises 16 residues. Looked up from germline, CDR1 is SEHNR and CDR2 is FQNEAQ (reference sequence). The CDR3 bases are TGTGCCAGCAGCTCCTTTCGGACAGGGGGATTAGATGAGCAGTACTTC. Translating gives CASSSFRTGGLDEQYF.

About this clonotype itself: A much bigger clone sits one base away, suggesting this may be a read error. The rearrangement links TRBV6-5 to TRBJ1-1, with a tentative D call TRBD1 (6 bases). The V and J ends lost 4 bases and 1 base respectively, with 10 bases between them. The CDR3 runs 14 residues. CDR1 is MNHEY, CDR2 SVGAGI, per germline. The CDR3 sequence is CASSSETGNTEAFF. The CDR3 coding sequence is TGTGCCAGCAGTTCCGAGACAGGGAACACTGAAGCTTTCTTT.

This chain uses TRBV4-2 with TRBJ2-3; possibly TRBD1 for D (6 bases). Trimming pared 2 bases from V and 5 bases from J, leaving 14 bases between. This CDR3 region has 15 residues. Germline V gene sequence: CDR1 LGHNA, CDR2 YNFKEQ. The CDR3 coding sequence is TGTGCCAGCAGCCAATTCCTAGGGGGTATAGATACGCAGTATTTT. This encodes CASSQFLGGIDTQYF.

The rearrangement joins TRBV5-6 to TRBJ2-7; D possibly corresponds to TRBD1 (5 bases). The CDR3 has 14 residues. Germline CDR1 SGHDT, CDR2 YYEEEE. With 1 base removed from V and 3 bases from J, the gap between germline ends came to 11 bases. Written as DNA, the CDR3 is TGTGCCAGCAGCTTGCAGGGTCCGGGCTACGAGCAGTACTTC. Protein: CASSLQGPGYEQYF.

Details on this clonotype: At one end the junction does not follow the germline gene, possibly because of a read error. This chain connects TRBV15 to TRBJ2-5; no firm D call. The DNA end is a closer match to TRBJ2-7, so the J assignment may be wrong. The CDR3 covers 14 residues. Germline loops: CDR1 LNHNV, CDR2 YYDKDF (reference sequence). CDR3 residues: CAASPRGVHYEQYF. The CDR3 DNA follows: TGTGCCGCCAGCCCCCGTGGGGTTCACTACGAGCAGTACTTC.

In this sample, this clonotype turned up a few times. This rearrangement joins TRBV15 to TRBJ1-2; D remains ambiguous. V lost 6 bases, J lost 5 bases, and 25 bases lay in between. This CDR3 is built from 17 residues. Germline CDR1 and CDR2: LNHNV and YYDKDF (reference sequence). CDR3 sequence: CATSGPYSLRMGYGYTF. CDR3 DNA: TGTGCCACCAGTGGACCTTATAGTTTGAGAATGGGATATGGCTACACCTTC.

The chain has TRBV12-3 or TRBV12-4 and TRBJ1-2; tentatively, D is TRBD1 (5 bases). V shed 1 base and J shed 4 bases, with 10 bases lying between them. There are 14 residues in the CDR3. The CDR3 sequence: CASSLGVGPYGYTF. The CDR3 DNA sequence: TGTGCCAGCAGTTTAGGGGTGGGGCCCTATGGCTACACCTTC.

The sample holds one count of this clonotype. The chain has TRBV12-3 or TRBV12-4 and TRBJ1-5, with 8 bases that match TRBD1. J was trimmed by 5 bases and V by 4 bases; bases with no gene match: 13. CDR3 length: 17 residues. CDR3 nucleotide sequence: TGTGCCAGCAGTTCCCAATCCGGGACAGGTTCGGATCAGCCCCAGCATTTT. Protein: CASSSQSGTGSDQPQHF.

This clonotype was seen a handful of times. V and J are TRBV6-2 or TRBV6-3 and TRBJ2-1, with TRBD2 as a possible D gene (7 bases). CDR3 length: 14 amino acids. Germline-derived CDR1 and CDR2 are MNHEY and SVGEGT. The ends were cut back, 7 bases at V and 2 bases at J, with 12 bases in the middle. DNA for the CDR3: TGTGCCAGCACAGGCGGGGGCACCTACAATGAGCAGTTCTTC. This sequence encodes CASTGGGTYNEQFF.

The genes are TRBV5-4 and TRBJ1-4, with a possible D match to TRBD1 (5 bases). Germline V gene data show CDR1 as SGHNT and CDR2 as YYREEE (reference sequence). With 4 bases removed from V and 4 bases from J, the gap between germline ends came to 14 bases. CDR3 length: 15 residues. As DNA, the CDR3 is TGTGCCAGCAGCAGAGTCCGGGACCGTAATGAAAAACTGTTTTTT. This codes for CASSRVRDRNEKLFF.